Below are 16 T cell receptor beta chains sequenced from a single sample in a study of T cells in Graves' hyperthyroidism and ophthalmopathy. Using RNA transcripts as the source, TCR beta CDR3 regions were amplified. The study used the HTBI primer set for a first-round RT-PCR of the TCR CDR3. One entry per CDR3 protein results from TCRdb running MiXCR on the multiplex PCR reads. The sample has about 360,000 distinct CDR3 sequences, under 15% seen once; the top ten hold around 9.2%. The material sequenced was blood. These receptors all stem from a woman aged 18-29 years with Graves' hyperthyroidism.

There are many counts of this clonotype. V is TRBV27 and J is TRBJ2-7; 9 bases agree with TRBD1. Germline V lookup: CDR1 MNHEY, CDR2 SMNVEV (reference sequence). Trimming removed 8 bases from V and 7 bases from J; junction bases left unmatched: 21. The CDR3 has 17 residues. CDR3: CASLPTGQGWVGREQYF. CDR3 nucleotides: TGTGCCAGCCTCCCGACGGGACAGGGTTGGGTGGGGCGGGAGCAGTACTTC.

In its sample, this clonotype was seen many times. This chain links TRBV6-1 with TRBJ2-3; 7 positions agree with TRBD1. J was trimmed by 2 bases and V by 5 bases; bases with no gene match: 7. The CDR3 runs to 15 residues. Germline assignment: CDR1 MNHNS and CDR2 SASEGT. CDR3 sequence reads: CASSRSGTVTDTQYF. Written as DNA, the CDR3 is TGTGCCAGCAGTCGGTCCGGGACAGTCACAGATACGCAGTATTTT.

This clonotype turned up a few times. This chain uses TRBV5-1 with TRBJ2-3, with 10 bases identical to TRBD2. Germline assignment: CDR1 SGHRS and CDR2 YFSETQ. The CDR3 totals 16 residues. Trimming at V came to 3 bases and at J to 1 base, leaving 5 bases not matched to a gene. This CDR3 is CASSYPGTSGTDTQYF. The CDR3, as DNA: TGCGCCAGCAGCTACCCCGGGACTAGCGGCACAGATACGCAGTATTTT.

This clonotype was counted many times. For the CDR3, the DNA is TGTGCCAGCAGTTCCTCGTGGCAAGAGACCCAGTACTTC. It is translated as CASSSSWQETQYF. The J gene is TRBJ2-5, the V gene TRBV28; D unresolved. Trimming shortened V by 4 bases and J by 2 bases, and 8 bases separated the two germline ends. The CDR3 covers 13 residues. Looked up from germline, CDR1 is MDHEN and CDR2 is SYDVKM. The variable domain in full, with the rest retrieved from reference TRBV28 and TRBJ2-5, is DVKVTQSSRYLVKRTGEKVFLECVQDMDHENMFWYRQDPGLGLRLIYFSYDVKMKEKGDIPEGYSVSREKKERFSLILESASTNQTSMYLCASSSSWQETQYFGPGTRLLVL.

This clonotype was observed many times. The chain carries TRBV20-1 and TRBJ2-4, with D perhaps TRBD2 (6 bases). From germline, CDR1 is DFQATT and CDR2 SNEGSKA (reference sequence). There are 16 residues in the CDR3. V was clipped by 2 bases and J by 8 bases, with 22 bases between them. CDR3 bases: TGCAGTGCTAGATCCATACGGGGGAGGAAAGGGGACATTCAGTACTTC. Amino acid sequence: CSARSIRGRKGDIQYF.

Ten or more counts support this clonotype. CDR3 protein: CASSPTGFDGYTF. As DNA, the CDR3 is TGTGCCAGCAGCCCTACAGGTTTCGATGGCTACACCTTC. V usage is TRBV7-2 and J usage is TRBJ1-2, with D possibly TRBD1 on 5 matching bases. The germline V and J ends were trimmed by 5 bases and 6 bases, with 13 bases remaining between them. This CDR3 contains 13 residues. CDR1 SGHTA and CDR2 FQGNSA come from the germline V gene.

About this clonotype itself: A much larger clone differs from this one at a single base, so this may be a read error. The chain has TRBV28 and TRBJ2-5; 8 bases map to TRBD2. The CDR3 is 17 residues long. Germline V gene lookup returns CDR1 MDHEN and CDR2 SYDVKM. The CDR3 coding sequence is TGTGCCAGCAGCTTATGGACTAGCCTGCTTCAGGAAGAGGCCCAGTACTTC. It yields the protein CASSLWTSLLQEEAQYF.

This clonotype was seen once. This may arise from a read error, as a much more abundant clone is one base away. In this CDR3 the conserved last residue, phenylalanine or tryptophan, is missing, so a read error is likely. The chain joins TRBV28 to TRBJ1-2, with no clear D. The CDR3 loop spans 12 amino acids. CDR1 and CDR2 from the germline V gene are MDHEN and SYDVKM. Trimming shortened V by 4 bases and J by 7 bases, and 10 bases separated the two germline ends. As DNA, the CDR3 is TGTGCCAGCAGTTCCCTCATGCGTGGCTACACCGTC. Translated, it gives CASSSLMRGYTV.

The chain couples TRBV19 to TRBJ2-1; 9 nucleotides agree with TRBD1. The J segment lost 7 bases and the V segment lost 7 bases, leaving 8 bases of the junction unmatched. The CDR3 is made up of 14 amino acids. The germline CDR1 and CDR2 sequences are LNHDA and SQIVND (reference sequence). The CDR3 sequence is CASNPGTGRNEQFF. CDR3 in DNA: TGTGCCAGTAACCCAGGGACAGGGAGGAATGAGCAGTTCTTC.

This clonotype came up many times. This chain links TRBV12-3 or TRBV12-4 with TRBJ2-2, with 10 bases aligning to TRBD2. The CDR3 loop spans 14 amino acids. Trimming cost V 6 bases and J 4 bases; bases outside gene matches: 2. CDR3 sequence: CASRGLAFTGELFF. CDR3 bases: TGTGCCAGCAGGGGACTAGCGTTCACCGGGGAGCTGTTTTTT.

As regards this clonotype: This may arise from a read error, as a much more abundant clone is one base away. The chain is built from TRBV12-3 or TRBV12-4 and TRBJ2-4; D is unresolved. The V end lost 4 bases, the J end lost 0 bases, and 16 bases lay between the germline ends. The CDR3 spans 17 residues. CDR3 residues: CASSSPNGILAKNIQYF. The CDR3, as DNA: TGTGCCAGCAGTTCTCCTAACGGTATACTAGCCAAAAACATTCAGTACTTC.

In its sample, this clonotype was seen many times. V is TRBV7-2 and J is TRBJ2-1; 8 bases agree with TRBD2. The CDR3 has 15 amino acids. CDR1 and CDR2 from the germline V gene are SGHTA and FQGNSA. J lost 6 bases, V lost 4 bases, and 8 bases had no gene match. CDR3 residues: CASSSPGTSTNEQFF. For the CDR3, the DNA is TGTGCCAGCAGCTCACCCGGGACTAGTACCAATGAGCAGTTCTTC.

V and J are TRBV7-8 and TRBJ1-2; TRBD1 matches 10 bases. CDR3 size: 16 residues. Germline CDR1 reads SGHVS; CDR2 reads FQNEAQ. The V and J ends lost 6 bases and 7 bases, in that order; junction bases with no gene match: 14. The CDR3 region is CASSSVTGTGVIGYTF. CDR3 nucleotides: TGTGCCAGCAGTTCCGTAACCGGGACAGGGGTCATTGGCTACACCTTC. The variable domain in full, with the rest retrieved from reference TRBV7-8 and TRBJ1-2, is GAGVSQSPRYKVAKRGQDVALRCDPISGHVSLFWYQQALGQGPEFLTYFQNEAQLDKSGLPSDRFFAERPEGSVSTLKIQRTQQEDSAVYLCASSSVTGTGVIGYTFGSGTRLTVV.

The chain joins TRBV27 to TRBJ1-6; D gene unclear. The V and J ends lost 6 bases and 7 bases respectively, with 13 bases between them. The CDR3 has 14 residues. CDR1 and CDR2 from the germline V gene are MNHEY and SMNVEV (reference sequence). The CDR3 DNA is TGTGCCAGCAGCCCGGGAGTTTCCAATTCACCCCTCCACTTT. Translating gives CASSPGVSNSPLHF.

This clonotype has a count of ten or more. V usage is TRBV5-1 and J usage is TRBJ2-3; D is perhaps TRBD1 (6 bases). The CDR3 sequence is 15 residues long. Trimming removed 4 bases from V and 6 bases from J, with 18 bases in between. From germline, CDR1 is SGHRS and CDR2 YFSETQ. CDR3 in amino acids: CASSPERWGPDTQYF. The CDR3 coding sequence is TGCGCCAGCAGCCCCGAACGCTGGGGGCCGGATACGCAGTATTTT.

This clonotype was seen ten or more times. The rearrangement links TRBV20-1 to TRBJ1-4; 9 bases line up with TRBD1. Germline assignment: CDR1 DFQATT and CDR2 SNEGSKA (reference sequence). The CDR3 has 13 residues. With 6 bases clipped from V and 6 bases from J, the junction kept 5 bases outside the gene matches. The CDR3 here is CSAHGQGYEKLFF. DNA for the CDR3: TGCAGTGCGCACGGACAGGGGTATGAAAAACTGTTTTTT.